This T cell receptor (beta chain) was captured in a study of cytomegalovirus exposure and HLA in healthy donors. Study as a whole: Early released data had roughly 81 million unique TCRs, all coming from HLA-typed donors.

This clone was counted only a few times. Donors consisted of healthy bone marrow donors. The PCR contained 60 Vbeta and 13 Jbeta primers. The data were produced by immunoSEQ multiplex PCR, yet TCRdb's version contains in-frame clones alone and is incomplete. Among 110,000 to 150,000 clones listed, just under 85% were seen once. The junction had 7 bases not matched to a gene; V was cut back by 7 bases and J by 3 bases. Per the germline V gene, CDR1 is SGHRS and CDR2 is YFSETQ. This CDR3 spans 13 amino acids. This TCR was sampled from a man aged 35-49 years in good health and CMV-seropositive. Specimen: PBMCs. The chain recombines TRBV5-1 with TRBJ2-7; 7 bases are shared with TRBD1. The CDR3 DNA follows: TGCGCCAGCGTGGGGGACAGCGACTACGAGCAGTACTTC. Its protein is CASVGDSDYEQYF.